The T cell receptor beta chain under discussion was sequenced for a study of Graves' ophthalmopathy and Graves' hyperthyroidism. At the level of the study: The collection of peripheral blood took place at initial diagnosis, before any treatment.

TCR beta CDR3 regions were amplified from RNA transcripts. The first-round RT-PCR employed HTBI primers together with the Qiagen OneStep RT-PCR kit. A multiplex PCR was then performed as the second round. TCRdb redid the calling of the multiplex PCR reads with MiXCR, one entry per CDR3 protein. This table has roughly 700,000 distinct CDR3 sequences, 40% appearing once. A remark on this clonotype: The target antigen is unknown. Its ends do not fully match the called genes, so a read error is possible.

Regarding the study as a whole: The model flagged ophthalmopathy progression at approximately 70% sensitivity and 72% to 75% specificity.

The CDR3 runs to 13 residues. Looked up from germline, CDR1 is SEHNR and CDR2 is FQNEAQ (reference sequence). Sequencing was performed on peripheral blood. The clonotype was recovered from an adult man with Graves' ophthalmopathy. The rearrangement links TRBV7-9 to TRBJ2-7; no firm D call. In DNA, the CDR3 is TGTGTCAGCAACTCACCCGGCGCCTACGAGCAGTACTTC. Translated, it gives CVSNSPGAYEQYF.